The rows below give T cell receptor beta chains drawn from one sample of a study of blood T cell repertoires in COVID-19. The repertoire was sequenced with immunoSEQ multiplex PCR; TCRdb's copy has only in-frame clones and lacks some. The sample has about 190,000 clones, approximately 90% seen once. The sequencing sample was made of peripheral blood. Receptor source: a human donor in a cohort sampled during active COVID-19. Each CDR3 is given with its conserved first and last residue. The order of the fields is J gene, clone size, D gene, V gene, CDR3 DNA, CDR3 protein. D genes are given only for firm matches. Size is stated for part of the rows, as once, few or many counts, or as a class when the clone is expanded.

j_gene: TRBJ2-7; abundance: -; d_gene: -; v_gene: TRBV6-2/TRBV6-3; CDR3nt: TGTGCCAGCAGCCCCTCGGGGAGTAAGTTCGGCGAGCAGTACTTC; CDR3aa: CASSPSGSKFGEQYF
j_gene: TRBJ1-5; abundance: -; d_gene: TRBD1; v_gene: TRBV28; CDR3nt: TGTGCCAGCAGTAGAGACAGGGGCAATCAGCCCCAGCATTTT; CDR3aa: CASSRDRGNQPQHF
j_gene: TRBJ2-1; abundance: -; d_gene: -; v_gene: TRBV28; CDR3nt: TGTGCCAGCAGCGATGGACAAAGGAATGAGCAGTTCTTC; CDR3aa: CASSDGQRNEQFF
j_gene: TRBJ2-5; abundance: -; d_gene: -; v_gene: TRBV5-6; CDR3nt: TGTGCCAGCAGCCCGGTCGGCGGCCAAGAGACCCAGTACTTC; CDR3aa: CASSPVGGQETQYF
j_gene: TRBJ2-1; abundance: -; d_gene: TRBD2; v_gene: TRBV7-2; CDR3nt: TGTGCCAGCCAGGTTGGCGGGGGGGCAAATGAGCAGTTCTTC; CDR3aa: CASQVGGGANEQFF
j_gene: TRBJ2-1; abundance: -; d_gene: TRBD2; v_gene: TRBV3-1/TRBV3-2; CDR3nt: TGTGCCAGCAGGCTAGCGGGAATAAATGAGCAGTTCTTC; CDR3aa: CASRLAGINEQFF
j_gene: TRBJ1-5; abundance: -; d_gene: -; v_gene: TRBV6-6; CDR3nt: TGTGCCAGCAGTTACGGGGACTCAAGTAATCAGCCCCAGCATTTT; CDR3aa: CASSYGDSSNQPQHF
j_gene: TRBJ1-2; abundance: -; d_gene: -; v_gene: TRBV5-1; CDR3nt: TGCGCCAGCAGCCCCCCACAGGGTGGTGGCTACACCTTC; CDR3aa: CASSPPQGGGYTF
j_gene: TRBJ2-3; abundance: -; d_gene: -; v_gene: TRBV4-2; CDR3nt: TGTGCCAGCAGCCAAGATAGGGCTGATCCGGGGGATACGCAGTATTTT; CDR3aa: CASSQDRADPGDTQYF
j_gene: TRBJ1-3; abundance: once; d_gene: TRBD1; v_gene: TRBV5-1; CDR3nt: TGCGCCAGCAGTTCGGGGACAGGGGAAACTGGAAACACCATATATTTT; CDR3aa: CASSSGTGETGNTIYF
j_gene: TRBJ2-3; abundance: -; d_gene: -; v_gene: TRBV7-9; CDR3nt: TGTGCCAGCAGCTCCTGGACAGCTCAAACAGATACGCAGTATTTT; CDR3aa: CASSSWTAQTDTQYF
j_gene: TRBJ1-3; abundance: -; d_gene: TRBD1; v_gene: TRBV12-3/TRBV12-4; CDR3nt: TGTGCCAGCAGTATGGACAGGGGATACACCATATATTTT; CDR3aa: CASSMDRGYTIYF
j_gene: TRBJ2-1; abundance: -; d_gene: -; v_gene: TRBV11-3; CDR3nt: TGTGCCAGCAGTAAAACCGGGACTGTCTCCTACAATGAGCAGTTCTTC; CDR3aa: CASSKTGTVSYNEQFF
j_gene: TRBJ1-2; abundance: -; d_gene: -; v_gene: TRBV28; CDR3nt: TGTGCCAGCAGTACCCGAGACAAATATGGCTACACCTTC; CDR3aa: CASSTRDKYGYTF
j_gene: TRBJ2-7; abundance: -; d_gene: TRBD2; v_gene: TRBV6-6; CDR3nt: TGTGCCAGCAAGAGTAGCGGGAGGGCCGGATATTACGAGCAGTACTTC; CDR3aa: CASKSSGRAGYYEQYF
j_gene: TRBJ2-7; abundance: -; d_gene: -; v_gene: TRBV30; CDR3nt: TGTGCCTGGAGTGTTGGGCAGGGGTACGAGCAGTACTTC; CDR3aa: CAWSVGQGYEQYF
j_gene: TRBJ2-3; abundance: -; d_gene: TRBD2; v_gene: TRBV15; CDR3nt: TGTGCCACCACTTCCCCGAGCGGGGCCACAGATACGCAGTATTTT; CDR3aa: CATTSPSGATDTQYF
j_gene: TRBJ1-6; abundance: -; d_gene: -; v_gene: TRBV7-9; CDR3nt: TGTGCCAGCAGCTTTACCAGTTCACCCCTCCACTTT; CDR3aa: CASSFTSSPLHF
j_gene: TRBJ2-3; abundance: -; d_gene: -; v_gene: TRBV15; CDR3nt: TGTGCCACCAGGAGTCTCTTCAGCACAGATACGCAGTATTTT; CDR3aa: CATRSLFSTDTQYF
j_gene: TRBJ1-4; abundance: -; d_gene: -; v_gene: TRBV27; CDR3nt: TGTGCCAGCAGTCCCCCTGATGAAAAACTGTTTTTT; CDR3aa: CASSPPDEKLFF
j_gene: TRBJ1-6; abundance: -; d_gene: TRBD1; v_gene: TRBV5-4; CDR3nt: TGTGCCAGCAGCTTGAAACAGGGGGCCTTATCCTATAATTCACCCCTCCACTTT; CDR3aa: CASSLKQGALSYNSPLHF
j_gene: TRBJ2-7; abundance: -; d_gene: -; v_gene: TRBV10-3; CDR3nt: TGTGCCATCAGGACACAGGGTGGCGAGCAGTACTTC; CDR3aa: CAIRTQGGEQYF
j_gene: TRBJ2-7; abundance: -; d_gene: TRBD1; v_gene: TRBV7-2; CDR3nt: TGTGCCAGCAGCTCGGACAGGGGCCCAAATTACGAGCAGTACTTC; CDR3aa: CASSSDRGPNYEQYF
j_gene: TRBJ2-3; abundance: -; d_gene: TRBD2; v_gene: TRBV9; CDR3nt: TGTGCCAGCAGCGTAAATTCCCCGGGACTAGGAGTCGGGGATACGCAGTATTTT; CDR3aa: CASSVNSPGLGVGDTQYF
j_gene: TRBJ2-1; abundance: -; d_gene: -; v_gene: TRBV11-2; CDR3nt: TGTGCCAGCAGACGTTTGGAGGGCGGGATGGCGAATGAGCAGTTCTTC; CDR3aa: CASRRLEGGMANEQFF
j_gene: TRBJ1-2; abundance: -; d_gene: TRBD1; v_gene: TRBV5-8; CDR3nt: TGTGCCAGCAGCTCGGGTGACAGGGGGCTCCCCTATGGCTACACCTTC; CDR3aa: CASSSGDRGLPYGYTF
j_gene: TRBJ2-7; abundance: few; d_gene: -; v_gene: TRBV2; CDR3nt: TGTGCCAGCAATCAGGGTAGCTCCTACGAGCAGTACTTC; CDR3aa: CASNQGSSYEQYF
j_gene: TRBJ2-5; abundance: -; d_gene: TRBD1; v_gene: TRBV10-3; CDR3nt: TGTGCCATCGGAAGGACAGGGGAAGAGACCCAGTACTTC; CDR3aa: CAIGRTGEETQYF
j_gene: TRBJ2-7; abundance: once; d_gene: -; v_gene: TRBV6-2/TRBV6-3; CDR3nt: TGTGCCAGCAGTTACCTCCTACGCGAGCAGTACTTC; CDR3aa: CASSYLLREQYF
j_gene: TRBJ1-2; abundance: -; d_gene: -; v_gene: TRBV7-2; CDR3nt: TGTGCCAGCAGCTTAGTGTCAGGGGTCGATGGCTACACCTTC; CDR3aa: CASSLVSGVDGYTF